This note documents a single T cell receptor (beta chain) sequence. The data originate from a study of shared clonotypes between healthy human individuals. Here immunoSEQ multiplex PCR was the method, and the copy in TCRdb shows in-frame clones only, minus some. There are over a million clones in the sample; approximately 98.5% occur only once, and about 0.4% lies in the top ten. From germline, CDR1 is SGHVS and CDR2 FQNEAQ. The CDR3 contains 16 residues. Trimming cost V 1 base and J 0 bases, with 9 bases left between them. The receptor was derived from a man aged 25-40 years in good health. The V gene is TRBV7-8, the J gene TRBJ2-2; D remains unclear. The sample was naive CD4+ T cells sorted from blood. Regarding subset: CD45RA+ positively selected. In DNA form, the CDR3 reads TGTGCCAGCAGCTTAGATCTTGGAACGAACACCGGGGAGCTGTTTTTT. It translates to CASSLDLGTNTGELFF.